This TCR beta chain was identified during a study of beta chain features in type 1 diabetes. Study-wide points: Patients' naive, central memory and regulatory TCRB repertoires appeared more alike than those of healthy donors.

The germline CDR1 and CDR2 sequences are SGDLS and YYNGEE. The V end lost 4 bases, the J end lost 0 bases, and 20 bases lay between the germline ends. The CDR3 covers 17 residues. As to this clone: Its antigen is unidentified.

Sorting with CD45RO/CCR7/CD25/CD127/CD95/CD27 yielded naive, central memory, regulatory and stem-like memory CD4+ cells. Purity exceeding 95% was reached by all sorted populations. What was sequenced were expressed TCRB transcripts, since all of the isolated RNA had been reverse transcribed. Each sample of naive, central memory or regulatory T cells had, on average, roughly 3.6 million reads. Here immunoSEQ multiplex PCR was the method, and the copy in TCRdb shows in-frame clones only, minus some. The repertoire includes around 500,000 clones, approximately 30% of them detected once, and around 0.065% sits in the top ten.

The sample comprised naive CD4+ T cells from blood. The sequence was obtained from a man aged 18 to 35 in good health. The rearrangement links TRBV9 to TRBJ2-7, with D uncertain. Written as DNA, the CDR3 is TGTGCCAGCAGCAAGTACTCGGCGACCCCAAGCTCCTACGAGCAGTACTTC. This codes for CASSKYSATPSSYEQYF.